These 16 T cell receptor beta chains were all obtained from the same sample, sequenced in a study of T-cell reconstitution after alpha-beta-depleted transplantation in children. For TCRbeta, the library was prepared with unique molecular identifiers. Each CDR3 protein is one row after TCRdb ran MiXCR on the PCR reads. Found here are 500,000 to 650,000 distinct CDR3 sequences, approximately 13% of them singletons; the top ten hold 2% to 2.5%. The input for sequencing was PBMCs, mostly from graft donor cells, taken 360 days after TCRalphabeta/CD19-depleted stem cell transplant. These receptor sequences come from a male patient younger than 18 who had a stem cell transplant for acute myeloid leukemia, so the T cells may come from the graft donor.

This clonotype was observed a few times. In DNA form, the CDR3 reads TGCGCCAGCAGCCGGCAGACATCTGGAAACACCATATATTTT. Its protein is CASSRQTSGNTIYF. The chain recombines TRBV4-1 with TRBJ1-3; D gene uncertain. This CDR3 is built from 14 residues. From germline, CDR1 is MGHRA and CDR2 YSYEKL. V shed 4 bases and J shed 1 base, with 8 bases lying between them.

This clonotype was counted between two and nine times. V is TRBV27 and J is TRBJ1-2; 8 positions match TRBD1. CDR3 length: 16 amino acids. Germline values: CDR1 MNHEY, CDR2 SMNVEV (reference sequence). J gave up 4 bases and V 3 bases, and 10 bases lay outside the gene matches. CDR3 loop: CASSFWPTGEAYGYTF. CDR3 nucleotides: TGTGCCAGCAGTTTTTGGCCGACAGGGGAGGCCTATGGCTACACCTTC.

With regard to this clonotype: At one end the junction does not follow the germline gene, possibly because of a read error. The rearrangement joins TRBV13 to TRBJ2-7, with D possibly TRBD2 on 6 matching bases. CDR1 is PRHDT, CDR2 FYEKMQ, per germline (reference sequence). This CDR3 spans 16 amino acids. The chain's CDR3 is CAISPGLRWRADEQYF. CDR3 coding DNA: TGTGCCATCAGCCCCGGCCTACGCTGGAGGGCCGACGAGCAGTACTTC.

In its sample, this clonotype was seen a few times. V gene TRBV20-1 combines with J gene TRBJ2-5; D possibly corresponds to TRBD1 (8 bases). The CDR3 runs 15 residues. Trimming removed 3 bases from V and 4 bases from J, with 18 bases in between. Germline lookup yields CDR1 DFQATT and CDR2 SNEGSKA (reference sequence). The CDR3 sequence is CSASQGAGVGETQYF. CDR3 DNA: TGCAGTGCTAGTCAGGGGGCGGGAGTCGGAGAGACCCAGTACTTC.

The chain joins TRBV6-2 or TRBV6-3 to TRBJ2-3, with 7 bases lining up with TRBD1. This CDR3 region has 14 residues. V lost 6 bases to trimming and J lost 6 bases; unmatched junction nucleotides: 9. Germline V gene lookup returns CDR1 MNHEY and CDR2 SVGEGT. CDR3 amino acids: CASSPDRVRDTQYF. The CDR3 DNA sequence: TGTGCCAGCAGCCCCGACAGGGTACGGGATACGCAGTATTTT.

The rearrangement links TRBV15 to TRBJ1-1; D not certain. Trimming took off 0 bases at V and 5 bases at J, with 10 bases between the two ends. This CDR3 has 14 residues. Germline values: CDR1 LNHNV, CDR2 YYDKDF (reference sequence). CDR3 nucleotides: TGTGCCACCAGCAGAGAGATTTTAGGGACTGAAGCTTTCTTT. This gives the protein CATSREILGTEAFF. The full variable domain, with the rest looked up from reference TRBV15 and TRBJ1-1, is DAMVIQNPRYQVTQFGKPVTLSCSQTLNHNVMYWYQQKSSQAPKLLFHYYDKDFNNEADTPDNFQSRRPNTSFCFLDIRSPGLGDTAMYLCATSREILGTEAFFGQGTRLTVV.

This rearrangement joins TRBV3-1 to TRBJ2-3, with D unclear. The CDR3 extends over 14 amino acids. The germline V gene encodes CDR1 LGHDT and CDR2 YNNKEL (reference sequence). Trimming took 1 base from V and 2 from J, leaving 7 bases between them. CDR3 sequence reads: CASSQVRYTDTQYF. As DNA, the CDR3 is TGTGCCAGCAGCCAAGTACGGTACACAGATACGCAGTATTTT.

This chain joins TRBV6-5 and TRBJ2-6, with D uncertain. The germline V gene has CDR1 MNHEY and CDR2 SVGAGI. The CDR3 has 17 residues. The V and J ends lost 2 bases and 0 bases respectively, with 11 bases between them. The CDR3 loop is CASSYGIVGSGANVLTF. The CDR3 DNA sequence: TGTGCCAGCAGTTACGGGATAGTAGGCTCTGGGGCCAACGTCCTGACTTTC.

The chain couples TRBV5-1 to TRBJ1-1; D not resolved. The germline gives CDR1 SGHRS, CDR2 YFSETQ. The CDR3 sequence is 15 residues long. The V and J ends lost 4 bases and 1 base respectively, with 14 bases between them. The CDR3 coding sequence is TGCGCCAGCAGCCTTCAAATCAACTCGAACACTGAAGCTTTCTTT. Encoded protein: CASSLQINSNTEAFF.

This clonotype was counted at least ten times. V is TRBV5-1 and J is TRBJ2-3, with 11 bases that match TRBD1. Germline V gene lookup returns CDR1 SGHRS and CDR2 YFSETQ. J lost 4 bases, V lost 2 bases, and 6 bases had no gene match. This CDR3 is 16 amino acids long. CDR3 sequence reads: CASSLDRTGGPDTQYF. DNA of the CDR3: TGCGCCAGCAGCTTAGATCGGACAGGGGGCCCAGATACGCAGTATTTT.

CDR3 loop: CASSHGANTQYF. As DNA, the CDR3 is TGTGCCAGCAGTCACGGGGCTAATACGCAGTATTTT. The V call is TRBV11-3, the J call TRBJ2-3; D tentatively reads TRBD1 or TRBD2 (5 bases each). Looked up from germline, CDR1 is SGHNT and CDR2 is YENEEA. The CDR3 has 12 amino acids. V lost 6 bases and J 7 bases, leaving 11 bases between the germline ends.

The chain joins TRBV3-1 to TRBJ2-5; D may match TRBD1 or TRBD2 (6 bases each). V lost 2 bases, J lost 1 base, and 8 bases lay in between. The CDR3 sequence is 14 residues long. The germline gives CDR1 LGHDT, CDR2 YNNKEL (reference sequence). In nucleotides, the CDR3 is TGTGCCAGCAGCCAAAAGGGGGGCCAAGAGACCCAGTACTTC. Translating gives CASSQKGGQETQYF.

The rearrangement joins TRBV3-1 to TRBJ2-2; 7 positions agree with TRBD2. Germline CDR1 and CDR2: LGHDT and YNNKEL (reference sequence). Losses at the gene ends were 7 bases for V and 6 bases for J; bases not matched to a gene: 11. The CDR3 runs to 15 residues. CDR3: CASTRASGGAGELFF. The DNA of the CDR3 is TGTGCCAGCACCCGAGCTAGTGGGGGGGCCGGGGAGCTGTTTTTT.

This chain uses TRBV15 with TRBJ2-5; the D gene is possibly TRBD2 (5 bases). The CDR3 runs to 16 residues. The germline V and J ends were trimmed by 0 bases and 5 bases, with 16 bases remaining between them. CDR1 and CDR2 (germline): LNHNV, YYDKDF (reference sequence). CDR3 protein: CATSRDGGWRGETQYF. CDR3 DNA sequence: TGTGCCACCAGCAGAGATGGAGGTTGGCGAGGGGAGACCCAGTACTTC.

At least ten counts were recorded for this clonotype. This chain links TRBV21-1 with TRBJ2-1; the table's D call TRBD1 went unverified against the DNA. TRBV21-1 is a pseudogene segment. The length of the CDR3 is 19 residues. As DNA, the CDR3 is TGTGCCAGCAGCAACGGGCTAGCGGGGTCTAAAAAGGGGGTAAGGAAGCAGTTCTTC. Its protein product is CASSNGLAGSKKGVRKQFF.

This clonotype occurred a few times. The chain joins TRBV4-1 to TRBJ2-2, with D possibly matching TRBD2 (6 bases). Trimming pared 0 bases from V and 6 bases from J, leaving 17 bases between. The CDR3 spans 17 residues. Per the germline V gene, CDR1 is MGHRA and CDR2 is YSYEKL. For the CDR3, the DNA is TGCGCCAGCAGCCAAGATTTTCGGGGGTTTAGGGCCGGGGAGCTGTTTTTT. Translated, it gives CASSQDFRGFRAGELFF.